These 15 T cell receptor beta chains came from one sample sequenced in a study of T cells after yellow fever vaccination. TCRdb ran MiXCR on the 5' RACE reads and lists one entry per CDR3 protein. The table includes roughly 94,000 distinct CDR3 sequences, 7.5% to 10% detected once. Source: CD8+ T cells not binding an NS4B(214-222) dextramer, sorted from PBMCs, taken around 14 days after the first yellow fever vaccination. Every receptor here comes from a man between 18 and 29 years old who received the YFV17D yellow fever vaccine.

The chain has TRBV6-5 and TRBJ1-6; the D gene is possibly TRBD1 (5 bases). CDR1 and CDR2 from the germline V gene are MNHEY and SVGAGI. This CDR3 comprises 18 residues. V gave up 5 bases and J gave up 5 bases, with 22 bases separating them. This chain's CDR3 is CASSSWGIGGRNNSPLHF. In nucleotides, the CDR3 is TGTGCCAGCAGTAGTTGGGGGATTGGGGGACGGAATAATTCACCCCTCCACTTT.

This clonotype was observed a handful of times. This chain uses TRBV20-1 with TRBJ2-5, with 8 bases aligning to TRBD2. Germline V lookup: CDR1 DFQATT, CDR2 SNEGSKA (reference sequence). This CDR3 has 13 amino acids. CDR3 region: CSGRGGYQETQYF. The CDR3 DNA is TGCAGCGGCCGGGGGGGGTACCAAGAGACCCAGTACTTC.

The rearrangement uses TRBV4-1 and TRBJ2-1; D is unclear. This CDR3 spans 12 amino acids. Germline V gene data show CDR1 as MGHRA and CDR2 as YSYEKL. Trimming removed 1 base at V and 6 bases at J, with 4 bases between. CDR3 loop: CASSQAGNEQFF. The CDR3 DNA follows: TGCGCCAGCAGCCAAGCGGGCAATGAGCAGTTCTTC.

V gene TRBV19 combines with J gene TRBJ2-5; 7 positions match TRBD1. In germline, CDR1 is LNHDA, CDR2 SQIVND (reference sequence). This CDR3 contains 14 residues. Trimming cost V 5 bases and J 4 bases; bases outside gene matches: 7. The CDR3 spells CASSQGDIRETQYF. CDR3 coding DNA: TGTGCCAGTAGTCAGGGGGATATTCGAGAGACCCAGTACTTC.

This chain uses TRBV7-9 with TRBJ1-1; D is ambiguous. Between the trimmed V and J ends, which lost 1 base and 4 bases, there was a span of 7 bases. Germline assignment: CDR1 SEHNR and CDR2 FQNEAQ (reference sequence). CDR3 length equals 13 residues. CDR3 region: CASSLGSATEAFF. CDR3 DNA sequence: TGTGCCAGCAGCTTAGGGTCGGCCACTGAAGCTTTCTTT. Complete variable domain (other parts from reference TRBV7-9 and TRBJ1-1): DTGVSQNPRHKITKRGQNVTFRCDPISEHNRLYWYRQTLGQGPEFLTYFQNEAQLEKSRLLSDRFSAERPKGSFSTLEIQRTEQGDSAMYLCASSLGSATEAFFGQGTRLTVV.

About this clonotype itself: One end of the junction is discordant with germline, which a read error may explain. The chain combines TRBV20-1 with TRBJ1-3; D remains ambiguous. CDR3 length: 15 amino acids. The germline V gene has CDR1 DFQATT and CDR2 SNEGSKA (reference sequence). In DNA, the CDR3 is TGCTGTGCTAGAGAATTAGTTTTTTCTGGAAACACCATATATTTT. This gives the protein CCARELVFSGNTIYF.

The CDR3 bases are TGTGCCAGCAGTTTTACAGGCGGCTATGGCTACACCTTC. This sequence encodes CASSFTGGYGYTF. The rearrangement uses TRBV28 and TRBJ1-2, with D possibly TRBD1 on 5 matching bases. There are 13 residues in the CDR3. Germline V CDR1 and CDR2: MDHEN, SYDVKM. V lost 3 bases, J lost 4 bases, and 9 bases lay in between.

V gene TRBV21-1 combines with J gene TRBJ1-3. TRBV21-1 is designated a pseudogene. The CDR3 is 15 amino acids. CDR3 DNA: TGTGCCAGCAGCAAAGTGGGGTGGGCTGGAAACACCATATATTTT. Translated, it gives CASSKVGWAGNTIYF.

This clonotype was recorded a few times. This rearrangement joins TRBV7-9 to TRBJ2-7; D not resolved. The germline gives CDR1 SEHNR, CDR2 FQNEAQ (reference sequence). The CDR3 has 12 amino acids. Between the trimmed V and J ends, which lost 3 bases and 3 bases, there was a span of 6 bases. The CDR3 region is CASSFDGYEQYV. The CDR3 nucleotides are TGTGCCAGCAGCTTCGACGGCTACGAGCAGTACGTC.

This CDR3 is CASSFSTGYGYTF. For the CDR3, the DNA is TGTGCCAGCAGTTTTTCTACAGGGTACGGCTACACCTTC. The V call is TRBV6-5, the J call TRBJ1-2, with D tentatively TRBD1 (6 bases). Deletions cut 4 bases from V and 8 bases from J, with 14 bases between. The CDR3 runs to 13 residues. CDR1 is MNHEY and CDR2 is SVGAGI in the germline V gene.

The sample holds many counts of this clonotype. The rearrangement joins TRBV11-2 to TRBJ2-5; the D is unclear. The CDR3 covers 11 residues. The germline V and J ends were trimmed by 5 bases and 1 base, with 2 bases remaining between them. Germline CDR1 is SGHAT and CDR2 is FQNNGV. Here the CDR3 DNA reads TGTGCCAGCAGCGTCCAAGAGACCCAGTACTTC. Translated: CASSVQETQYF.

This clonotype occurred a few times. The rearrangement joins TRBV7-9 to TRBJ2-1; tentatively, D is TRBD1 or TRBD2 (6 bases each). Trimming left V 1 base short and J 0 bases short, with 10 bases between. This CDR3 comprises 16 residues. CDR1 and CDR2 from the germline V gene are SEHNR and FQNEAQ (reference sequence). CDR3 DNA sequence: TGTGCCAGCAGCTTAGTAGGGGGGCGCTCCTACAATGAGCAGTTCTTC. Amino acids: CASSLVGGRSYNEQFF.

This clonotype was counted a few times. The genes are TRBV12-3 or TRBV12-4 and TRBJ2-3; D call uncertain. Deletions cut 5 bases from V and 2 bases from J, with 8 bases between. The CDR3 is 13 residues long. The chain's CDR3 is CASSPAVTDTQYF. The CDR3 nucleotides are TGTGCCAGCAGTCCAGCAGTCACAGATACGCAGTATTTT.

V gene TRBV7-2 combines with J gene TRBJ2-3; D is possibly TRBD2 (5 bases). Germline-derived CDR1 and CDR2 are SGHTA and FQGNSA. The V end was cut by 5 bases, the J end by 2 bases, with 17 bases between. CDR3 size: 16 residues. In DNA, the CDR3 is TGTGCCAGCAGCCGGACTCCGGTTGCACACACAGATACGCAGTATTTT. Its protein is CASSRTPVAHTDTQYF.

This clonotype came up a few times. V is TRBV6-1 and J is TRBJ2-1, with D maybe TRBD2 (5 bases). Trimming removed 6 bases at V and 5 bases at J, with 11 bases between. The CDR3 length is 13 residues. CDR1 and CDR2 (germline): MNHNS, SASEGT. The CDR3 sequence is CASSPSGDNEQFF. CDR3 in DNA: TGTGCCAGCAGCCCCTCCGGGGACAATGAGCAGTTCTTC.